This TCR beta chain was sequenced for a study of blood T cells in healthy people across ages. At the level of the study: With template switching, about one barcoded beta molecule was captured per two T cells.

The second PCR ran roughly 7 to 12 cycles with a sample-barcoded 5' primer and J-beta primers. Every cDNA molecule bore a tag from a template-switch adaptor containing 12 random nucleotides. Every individual sample yielded 2.5 million or more paired-end reads (each containing CDR3). TCRdb reprocessed the 5' RACE reads via MiXCR and lists one record per CDR3 protein. Found here are about 680,000 distinct CDR3 sequences, approximately 50% of them singletons; the top ten hold 25% to 35%. The CDR3 runs to 16 residues. In germline, CDR1 is DFQATT, CDR2 SNEGSKA (reference sequence). What was sequenced was blood. The chain joins TRBV20-1 to TRBJ2-7; D tentatively reads TRBD1 or TRBD2 (6 bases each). The J call may be wrong; the DNA end is better matched by TRBJ2-5. This clonotype originated in a woman aged 60-75 years in good health. The CDR3 nucleotides are TGCAGTGCTAGAGATGGTAGGGGGGAAGGCAAAGAGACCCAGTACTTC. This sequence encodes CSARDGRGEGKETQYF.